The 27 T cell receptor beta chains below were found in one sample sequenced in a study of blood T cell repertoires in COVID-19. TCRdb keeps only in-frame clones here, not all; method: immunoSEQ multiplex PCR. Found here are a few hundred thousand clones, 80% to 90% of them singletons; the top ten hold approximately 4.6%. Input material: PBMCs or T cells enriched from blood (not recorded which). The receptors stem from a woman in her 40s with acute COVID-19.

The gene calls are TRBV2 and TRBJ2-1, with D tentatively TRBD2 (5 bases). CDR3 length: 13 residues. Germline assignment: CDR1 SNHLY and CDR2 FYNNEI. V lost 4 bases and J lost 3, with 7 bases in between. The DNA for the CDR3 is TGTGCCAGCAGTGCAGAGGGCTACAATGAGCAGTTCTTC. Translating gives CASSAEGYNEQFF.

J is TRBJ1-6 and V is TRBV27; a weak D match, TRBD1 (5 bases). V dropped 0 bases and J dropped 13 bases, with 16 bases sitting between them. Germline CDR1 reads MNHEY; CDR2 reads SMNVEV (reference sequence). CDR3 length: 15 residues. The CDR3 region is CASSLSPTVPVPLHF. The DNA for the CDR3 is TGTGCCAGCAGTTTATCACCGACAGTACCGGTCCCCCTCCACTTT.

This clone showed up just once. V gene TRBV25-1 combines with J gene TRBJ2-1, with 7 nucleotides matching TRBD2. This CDR3 spans 12 amino acids. V shed 4 bases, J shed 7 bases, and the junction held 1 base outside the gene matches. Germline V gene data show CDR1 as MGHDK and CDR2 as SYGVNS. The CDR3, as DNA: TGTGCCAGCAGTGTAGCGGGTAATGAGCAGTTCTTC. Its protein is CASSVAGNEQFF.

The chain is built from TRBV5-6 and TRBJ2-7, with 11 bases fitting TRBD2. Trimming took 6 bases from V and 7 from J; bases not matched to a gene: 12. Germline V CDR1 and CDR2: SGHDT, YYEEEE. CDR3 length: 15 amino acids. This chain's CDR3 is CASTLGPSGRNEQYF. The CDR3 DNA follows: TGTGCCAGCACCTTAGGGCCTAGCGGGAGGAATGAGCAGTACTTC.

The chain joins TRBV7-9 to TRBJ1-1; 9 positions match TRBD1. Trimming removed 5 bases from V and 5 bases from J; junction bases left unmatched: 6. Germline loops: CDR1 SEHNR, CDR2 FQNEAQ (reference sequence). The CDR3 covers 14 residues. CDR3 sequence: CASSPQGAETEAFF. DNA for the CDR3: TGTGCCAGCAGCCCACAGGGGGCTGAGACTGAAGCTTTCTTT.

This clone was detected once. The genes are TRBV5-5 and TRBJ1-6; 8 nucleotides agree with TRBD1. Trimming removed 2 bases from V and 7 bases from J; junction bases left unmatched: 5. CDR3 length: 15 amino acids. Germline CDR1 and CDR2: SGHKS and YYEKEE (reference sequence). This CDR3 reads CASSFAGTGNSPLHF. The CDR3 DNA follows: TGTGCCAGCAGCTTCGCCGGGACAGGAAATTCACCCCTCCACTTT.

The V gene is TRBV9, the J gene TRBJ2-3; 8 bases are a match to TRBD2. This CDR3 has 15 amino acids. Trimming cost V 4 bases and J 0 bases; bases outside gene matches: 4. Germline V lookup: CDR1 SGDLS, CDR2 YYNGEE. DNA for the CDR3: TGTGCCAGCAGCCTAAGCGGGGGTAGCACAGATACGCAGTATTTT. Translated: CASSLSGGSTDTQYF.

V and J are TRBV6-5 and TRBJ1-1; D is uncertain. Germline CDR1 is MNHEY and CDR2 is SVGAGI. This CDR3 spans 13 amino acids. The V end was cut by 2 bases, the J end by 11 bases, with 15 bases between. CDR3 residues: CASSYPGVGRAFF. CDR3 nucleotide sequence: TGTGCCAGCAGTTACCCCGGGGTCGGTCGGGCTTTCTTT.

V usage is TRBV28 and J usage is TRBJ1-3; 11 positions agree with TRBD1. After removal of 6 bases from V and 0 bases from J, the junction contained 4 bases not matched to a gene. Germline CDR1 is MDHEN and CDR2 is SYDVKM. The CDR3 is 16 amino acids. CDR3 residues: CASSSGTGGSGNTIYF. The CDR3 region has the DNA TGTGCCAGCAGCTCCGGGACAGGGGGCTCTGGAAACACCATATATTTT.

V gene TRBV28 combines with J gene TRBJ1-2; possibly TRBD1 for D (5 bases). CDR1 MDHEN and CDR2 SYDVKM come from the germline V gene. V lost 5 bases, J lost 7 bases, and 17 bases lay in between. The length of the CDR3 is 14 residues. The DNA for the CDR3 is TGTGCCAGCAGTCCCCACCCTTCGGGGGGTGGCTACACCTTC. This translates into CASSPHPSGGGYTF.

The CDR3 DNA follows: TGTGCCAGTAGAGCCGGGACAGGGCGGTCTGGCTACACCTTC. Protein sequence: CASRAGTGRSGYTF. The rearrangement uses TRBV19 and TRBJ1-2; 9 positions agree with TRBD1. J gave up 7 bases and V 6 bases, and 9 bases lay outside the gene matches. The germline gives CDR1 LNHDA, CDR2 SQIVND (reference sequence). CDR3 length equals 14 residues.

The V and J genes are TRBV24-1 and TRBJ2-7; 7 bases map to TRBD1. Germline trimming cut 4 bases from V and 3 bases from J; bases unmatched to any gene: 5. CDR1 KGHDR and CDR2 SFDVKD come from the germline V gene. This CDR3 has 14 residues. The CDR3 here is CATSDTDRNYEQYF. The CDR3 DNA reads TGTGCCACCAGTGACACGGACAGGAACTACGAGCAGTACTTC.

This clone has just one count. This chain links TRBV7-3 with TRBJ2-1; 9 positions agree with TRBD1. The CDR3 spans 18 residues. The J segment lost 1 base and the V segment lost 5 bases, leaving 12 bases of the junction unmatched. The V gene's germline CDR1 is SGHTA and CDR2 FQGTGA. This chain's CDR3 is CASSPTLSGTGSYNEQFF. As DNA, the CDR3 is TGTGCCAGCAGCCCAACTCTCTCCGGGACAGGGTCCTACAATGAGCAGTTCTTC.

V is TRBV6-5 and J is TRBJ2-7; D not resolved. CDR3 size: 13 residues. V gave up 2 bases and J gave up 0 bases, with 5 bases separating them. The germline gives CDR1 MNHEY, CDR2 SVGAGI. CDR3 in amino acids: CASSYDNSYEQYF. In nucleotides, the CDR3 is TGTGCCAGCAGTTACGACAACTCCTACGAGCAGTACTTC.

This clone was found a few times. The chain has TRBV7-3 and TRBJ2-2, with TRBD2 matching over 14 bases. From germline, CDR1 is SGHTA and CDR2 FQGTGA. The CDR3 covers 19 residues. V shed 1 base and J 0 bases; nucleotides not matched to a gene: 4. CDR3 nucleotide sequence: TGTGCCAGCAGCTTAATTGGGACTAGCGGGGGAACGAACACCGGGGAGCTGTTTTTT. Protein sequence: CASSLIGTSGGTNTGELFF.

With respect to this clone: This specimen includes other DNA sequences encoding the same CDR3. The rearrangement joins TRBV7-2 to TRBJ2-2, with 9 bases lining up with TRBD1. The CDR3 is 15 amino acids. CDR1 and CDR2 from the germline V gene are SGHTA and FQGNSA. Unmatched junction bases numbered 1, after V lost 4 bases and J lost 1 base. CDR3 region: CASSSGQGNTGELFF. CDR3 DNA: TGTGCCAGCAGCTCGGGACAGGGGAACACCGGGGAGCTGTTTTTT.

The chain is built from TRBV6-5 and TRBJ1-1; no firm D call. The CDR3 is 13 amino acids. Germline V gives CDR1 MNHEY, CDR2 SVGAGI. Trimming cost V 8 bases and J 4 bases, with 14 bases left between them. The CDR3 spells CASRPPGFTEAFF. The CDR3 nucleotides read TGTGCCAGCCGTCCCCCGGGGTTCACTGAAGCTTTCTTT.

The rearrangement uses TRBV28 and TRBJ2-7; no reliable D call. Trimming took off 2 bases at V and 3 bases at J, with 17 bases between the two ends. Germline values: CDR1 MDHEN, CDR2 SYDVKM. This CDR3 comprises 16 residues. The CDR3 DNA sequence: TGTGCCAGCAGTTTACCGAATCCCCAGGCCAACTACGAGCAGTACTTC. It codes for CASSLPNPQANYEQYF. Based on the CDR3 plus reference TRBV28 and TRBJ2-7, the full variable domain is DVKVTQSSRYLVKRTGEKVFLECVQDMDHENMFWYRQDPGLGLRLIYFSYDVKMKEKGDIPEGYSVSREKKERFSLILESASTNQTSMYLCASSLPNPQANYEQYFGPGTRLTVT.

The chain recombines TRBV11-2 with TRBJ1-2; 7 positions match TRBD1. Looked up from germline, CDR1 is SGHAT and CDR2 is FQNNGV. This CDR3 is 14 amino acids long. V lost 3 bases and J lost 4; bases outside the gene matches: 5. This CDR3 is CASSLPGQPYGYTF. CDR3 bases: TGTGCCAGCAGCTTGCCGGGACAGCCCTATGGCTACACCTTC. Complete variable domain (other parts from reference TRBV11-2 and TRBJ1-2): EAGVAQSPRYKIIEKRQSVAFWCNPISGHATLYWYQQILGQGPKLLIQFQNNGVVDDSQLPKDRFSAERLKGVDSTLKIQPAKLEDSAVYLCASSLPGQPYGYTFGSGTRLTVV.

The chain combines TRBV7-9 with TRBJ1-1, with a weak D call TRBD1 (5 bases). V lost 0 bases, J lost 5 bases, and 10 bases lay in between. CDR3 length: 14 amino acids. CDR1 and CDR2 from the germline V gene are SEHNR and FQNEAQ (reference sequence). CDR3 nucleotide sequence: TGTGCCAGCAGCTTAGCGCTGGGGCAGACTGAAGCTTTCTTT. Translating gives CASSLALGQTEAFF.

V usage is TRBV6-6 and J usage is TRBJ2-3, with 15 nucleotides matching TRBD2. V was pared by 6 bases and J by 4 bases, with 5 bases of the junction left unmatched. The length of the CDR3 is 16 residues. Germline CDR1 reads MNHNY; CDR2 reads SVGAGI (reference sequence). CDR3 residues: CASRPGLAGGPDTQYF. The CDR3 DNA reads TGTGCCAGCAGGCCAGGACTAGCGGGGGGGCCAGATACGCAGTATTTT.

The chain joins TRBV5-1 to TRBJ2-4, with a possible D match to TRBD1 (6 bases). The V gene lost 2 bases and the J gene lost 8 bases, with 14 bases spanning the gap. Germline CDR1 reads SGHRS; CDR2 reads YFSETQ. The CDR3 consists of 14 residues. CDR3 region: CASSFSEGGDIQYF. The CDR3 nucleotides read TGCGCCAGCAGCTTTAGCGAAGGGGGAGACATTCAGTACTTC. Complete variable domain (other parts from reference TRBV5-1 and TRBJ2-4): KAGVTQTPRYLIKTRGQQVTLSCSPISGHRSVSWYQQTPGQGLQFLFEYFSETQRNKGNFPGRFSGRQFSNSRSEMNVSTLELGDSALYLCASSFSEGGDIQYFGAGTRLSVL.

The chain employs TRBV5-6 and TRBJ2-7; a possible D gene is TRBD2 (6 bases). Germline values: CDR1 SGHDT, CDR2 YYEEEE. The CDR3 contains 13 residues. The ends were cut back, 5 bases at V and 4 bases at J, with 13 bases in the middle. The CDR3 DNA reads as TGTGCCAGCAGTCAGGGACTGTCTTACGAGCAGTACTTC. Its translation is CASSQGLSYEQYF.

The table lists this clone with a count of one. J is TRBJ2-3 and V is TRBV6-2 or TRBV6-3; 7 nucleotides match TRBD1. Losses at the gene ends were 5 bases for V and 4 bases for J; bases not matched to a gene: 9. This CDR3 has 15 amino acids. Germline CDR1 reads MNHEY; CDR2 reads SVGEGT. CDR3 nucleotides: TGTGCCAGCAGTACGAGACAGGGAATCGCAGATACGCAGTATTTT. It codes for CASSTRQGIADTQYF.

The chain employs TRBV15 and TRBJ1-2, with D possibly matching TRBD1 (5 bases). Germline-derived CDR1 and CDR2 are LNHNV and YYDKDF (reference sequence). The CDR3 extends over 16 amino acids. Between the trimmed V and J ends, which lost 0 bases and 10 bases, there was a span of 21 bases. CDR3 sequence: CATSRDPTWAGQHYTF. As DNA, the CDR3 is TGTGCCACCAGCAGAGATCCAACCTGGGCAGGGCAGCACTACACCTTC.

This chain connects TRBV5-1 to TRBJ2-5; maybe TRBD2 (6 bases). Germline-derived CDR1 and CDR2 are SGHRS and YFSETQ. This CDR3 has 13 residues. V shed 0 bases and J shed 5 bases, with 8 bases lying between them. This CDR3 reads CASSLGGDETQYF. The CDR3, as DNA: TGCGCCAGCAGCTTGGGGGGGGACGAGACCCAGTACTTC.

V gene TRBV5-6 combines with J gene TRBJ1-4; D remains unclear. V was cut by 2 bases and J by 2 bases, with 7 bases left in between. The germline gives CDR1 SGHDT, CDR2 YYEEEE. The CDR3 runs 14 residues. The CDR3 here is CASSLGSTNEKLFF. The CDR3 region has the DNA TGTGCCAGCAGCTTAGGGAGTACTAATGAAAAACTGTTTTTT. Based on the CDR3 plus reference TRBV5-6 and TRBJ1-4, the full variable domain is DAGVTQSPTHLIKTRGQQVTLRCSPKSGHDTVSWYQQALGQGPQFIFQYYEEEERQRGNFPDRFSGHQFPNYSSELNVNALLLGDSALYLCASSLGSTNEKLFFGSGTQLSVL.